These T cell receptor beta chains were read from a single sample in a study of shared clonotypes between healthy human individuals. TCRdb's table, derived via immunoSEQ multiplex PCR, lists solely in-frame clones and lacks some. The table records approximately 1.4 million clones, 98% of them present only once. The material sequenced was naive CD4+ T cells sorted from blood. The origin of the receptors is a man aged 25-45 years in good health. CDR3s include the opening cysteine and the closing phenylalanine or tryptophan. The D gene is left open where the match is weak. The size of a clone is reported for some rows only, either as once, few or many, or as a class for expanded clones.

>TRBJ2-3|NA|NA|TRBV28
TGTGCCAGCAGACCCTTCGGGACGAGACGCACAGATACGCAGTATTTT
CASRPFGTRRTDTQYF
>TRBJ1-5|NA|NA|TRBV15
TGTGCCACCAGCAGAGAGGCGGGGAGCAATCAGCCCCAGCATTTT
CATSREAGSNQPQHF
>TRBJ2-5|NA|NA|TRBV5-3
TGTGCCAGAAGCTTGATGACCAGGCAAGAGACCCAGTACTTC
CARSLMTRQETQYF
>TRBJ1-2|NA|NA|TRBV28
TGTGCCAGCAGCCCTCTTAGTGATGGCTACACCTTC
CASSPLSDGYTF
>TRBJ2-7|TRBD2|NA|TRBV5-4
TGTGCCAGCAGCGTAACTAGCGGGAGAGCGGAGCAGTACTTC
CASSVTSGRAEQYF
>TRBJ2-7|NA|NA|TRBV28
TGTGCCAGCAGTATAGTCGGGTTAGAGCAGTACTTC
CASSIVGLEQYF
>TRBJ2-5|NA|NA|TRBV2
TGTGCCAGCAGTCCCCCGGGACGGAGCCAAGAGACCCAGTACTTC
CASSPPGRSQETQYF
>TRBJ1-1|TRBD1|NA|TRBV5-1
TGCGCCAGCAGCTCATCCGGGACAGCGAACACTGAAGCTTTCTTT
CASSSSGTANTEAFF
>TRBJ2-3|TRBD2|NA|TRBV6-6
TGTGCCAGCAGTTACTGGATAGCGGGAGATACAGATACGCAGTATTTT
CASSYWIAGDTDTQYF
>TRBJ2-1|NA|NA|TRBV20-1
TGCAGTGCTAGAGAGGGGGAGCCCCAGTTCTTC
CSAREGEPQFF
>TRBJ1-4|NA|NA|TRBV5-1
TGCGCCAGCAGCTTGTCAGGCCAGGGCCGGGAAAAACTGTTTTTT
CASSLSGQGREKLFF
>TRBJ2-7|TRBD1|NA|TRBV5-1
TGCGCCAGCAGCTTGGGGACAGGGGATACCGAGCAGTACTTC
CASSLGTGDTEQYF
>TRBJ2-3|TRBD2|once|TRBV5-1
TGCGCCAGCAGCTTGGTGCCCGGGACTAGCGGAACAGATACGCAGTATTTT
CASSLVPGTSGTDTQYF
>TRBJ2-5|TRBD1|NA|TRBV2
TGTGCCAGCAGCAAGGGACAGCAAGAGACCCAGTACTTC
CASSKGQQETQYF
>TRBJ2-3|NA|once|TRBV9
TGTGCCAGCAGCCCGAACCCCGGGTCCACTAGCACAGATACGCAGTATTTT
CASSPNPGSTSTDTQYF
>TRBJ1-4|NA|NA|TRBV7-9
TGTGCCAGCACTTGGGGGGCCCCTAATGAAAAACTGTTTTTT
CASTWGAPNEKLFF
>TRBJ2-1|NA|NA|TRBV9
TGTGCCAGCAGCACAAGACTCAGGGGCACGAATGAGCAGTTCTTC
CASSTRLRGTNEQFF
>TRBJ1-2|NA|NA|TRBV5-1
TGCGCCAGCAGCTTGGACGTCTGGGGGAACTATGGCTACACCTTC
CASSLDVWGNYGYTF
>TRBJ2-2|NA|NA|TRBV6-6
TGTGCCAGCACCAAAGGGACGGGCACCGGGGAGCTGTTTTTT
CASTKGTGTGELFF
>TRBJ2-2|NA|NA|TRBV18
TGTGCCAGCTCATACGGGACTGGGAACACCGGGGAGCTGTTTTTT
CASSYGTGNTGELFF
>TRBJ2-5|TRBD2|once|TRBV10-1
TGCGCCAGCAGTAAGGCCGGGAGGCAAGAGACCCAGTACTTC
CASSKAGRQETQYF
>TRBJ1-1|TRBD1|NA|TRBV19
TGTGCCAGTAGTATCGGACAGGGCTTGCATGGTGAAGCTTTCTTT
CASSIGQGLHGEAFF
>TRBJ2-7|TRBD2|once|TRBV7-2
TGTGCCAGCAGTCAATCTAGCGGGAGCTCCCACGAGCAGTACTTC
CASSQSSGSSHEQYF
>TRBJ1-2|NA|once|TRBV15
TGTGCCACCAGCAGAGATCGGGGCTCAACGGGTGGCTACACCTTC
CATSRDRGSTGGYTF
>TRBJ2-3|NA|once|TRBV29-1
TGCAGCGCCGGGACGTCGGTCACAGATACGCAGTATTTT
CSAGTSVTDTQYF
>TRBJ2-2|NA|NA|TRBV25-1
TGTGCCACCTCCGGGCCCACCATCCTCGCCGGGGAGCTGTTTTTT
CATSGPTILAGELFF
>TRBJ2-3|TRBD2|NA|TRBV9
TGTGCCAGCAGCGTAGGGGAGGGGCTATTAGATACGCAGTATTTT
CASSVGEGLLDTQYF
>TRBJ1-1|NA|NA|TRBV10-2
TGCGCCAGCAGTGAGTGGTGGGGGACTGAAGCTTTCTTT
CASSEWWGTEAFF
>TRBJ2-1|NA|NA|TRBV5-1
TGCGCCAGCAGCTTGGTGCCTGGCCTAAATGAGCAGTTCTTC
CASSLVPGLNEQFF
>TRBJ2-5|TRBD1|NA|TRBV5-4
TGTGCCAGCAGCCCTGGACAGGCCTTTGGGTACCAAGAGACCCAGTACTTC
CASSPGQAFGYQETQYF
>TRBJ1-2|NA|once|TRBV28
TGTGCCAGCAGTCCGCCGGGGGGGATTCCTAACTATGGCTACACCTTC
CASSPPGGIPNYGYTF
>TRBJ2-7|NA|NA|TRBV15
TGTGCCACCAGCAGAGATGGGGCAGGGGCCTACGAGCAGTACTTC
CATSRDGAGAYEQYF
>TRBJ2-2|NA|NA|TRBV7-2
TGTGCCAGCAGCCCCCAGTGGCGGGGCGGCGGGGAGCTGTTTTTT
CASSPQWRGGGELFF
>TRBJ2-4|TRBD1|once|TRBV5-1
TGCGCCAGCAGACAAACAGGGGAAAACATTCAGTACTTC
CASRQTGENIQYF
>TRBJ1-1|TRBD1|NA|TRBV6-5
TGTGCCAGCACGTCCAGGGGGTGGGACACTGAAGCTTTCTTT
CASTSRGWDTEAFF
>TRBJ2-3|NA|NA|TRBV28
TGTGCCAGCAGCCCGGCAGTCACAGATACGCAGTATTTT
CASSPAVTDTQYF
>TRBJ2-2|NA|once|TRBV6-5
TGTGCCAGCAGAAATCTAGCTCTCCCCGGGGAGCTGTTTTTT
CASRNLALPGELFF
>TRBJ2-2|TRBD1|NA|TRBV13
TGTGCCAGCAGCATCCGGACAGGGGGCTTCGGGGAGCTGTTTTTT
CASSIRTGGFGELFF
>TRBJ2-7|TRBD1|NA|TRBV5-1
TGCGCCAGCAGCGCGGGACAGGCGAACGAGCAGTACTTC
CASSAGQANEQYF
>TRBJ2-2|NA|NA|TRBV12-5
TGTGCTAGTGGTTTGGCACCTGTCGGGATCACCGGGGAGCTGTTTTTT
CASGLAPVGITGELFF
>TRBJ2-5|TRBD2|once|TRBV7-9
TGTGCCAGCCTGACTAGCGGGGGGCAGACCCAGTACTTC
CASLTSGGQTQYF
>TRBJ1-5|NA|NA|TRBV5-5
TGTGCCAGCAGCCCGGGAGGGGTGGGCAATCAGCCCCAGCATTTT
CASSPGGVGNQPQHF
>TRBJ1-4|TRBD1|NA|TRBV5-1
TGCGCCAGCAGCTTGGAGGGACAGAGGAATGAAAAACTGTTTTTT
CASSLEGQRNEKLFF